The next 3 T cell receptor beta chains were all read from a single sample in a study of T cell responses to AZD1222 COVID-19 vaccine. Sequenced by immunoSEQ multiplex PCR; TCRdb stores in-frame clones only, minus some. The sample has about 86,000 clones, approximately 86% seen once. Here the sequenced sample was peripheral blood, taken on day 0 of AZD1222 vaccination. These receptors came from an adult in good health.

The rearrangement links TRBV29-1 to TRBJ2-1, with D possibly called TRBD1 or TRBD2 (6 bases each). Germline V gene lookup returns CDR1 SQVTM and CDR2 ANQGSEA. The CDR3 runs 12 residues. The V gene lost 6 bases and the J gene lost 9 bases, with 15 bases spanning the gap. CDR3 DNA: TGCAGCGTAGTCTCGGGGGCGGGTGAGCAGTTCTTC. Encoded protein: CSVVSGAGEQFF.

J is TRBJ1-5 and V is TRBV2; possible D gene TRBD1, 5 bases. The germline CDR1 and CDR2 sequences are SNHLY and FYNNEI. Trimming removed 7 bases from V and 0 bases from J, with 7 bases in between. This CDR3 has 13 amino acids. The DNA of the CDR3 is TGTGCCAGCACCAGGGTTAGCAATCAGCCCCAGCATTTT. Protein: CASTRVSNQPQHF.

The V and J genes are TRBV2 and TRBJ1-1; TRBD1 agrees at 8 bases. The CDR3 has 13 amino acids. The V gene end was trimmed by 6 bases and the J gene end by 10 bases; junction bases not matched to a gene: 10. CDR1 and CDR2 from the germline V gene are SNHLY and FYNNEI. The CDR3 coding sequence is TGTGCCAGCAGGAATATGGACAGGGTGGGAGCTTTCTTT. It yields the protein CASRNMDRVGAFF.